This T cell receptor beta chain came from a study of blood T cell repertoires in COVID-19. Turning to the study itself: The United States, Italy and Spain were the sources of the acute and convalescent COVID-19 samples. Sources were T cells, B-cell-depleted T cells, or PBMCs; the material itself was cDNA or gDNA.

This clone was picked up a small number of times. The CDR3 spans 13 residues. V lost 6 bases and J 1 base, leaving 8 bases between the germline ends. CDR1 is KGHDR and CDR2 is SFDVKD in the germline V gene. The protocol was immunoSEQ multiplex PCR, while the TCRdb copy is restricted to in-frame clones and leaves out a portion. In the table there are fewer than 300,000 clones, approximately 81% of which are singletons. This chain links TRBV24-1 with TRBJ1-1, with D possibly matching TRBD1 (5 bases). The sequence derives from a woman aged 18 to 35 with acute or convalescent COVID-19. The sequencing input was peripheral blood. CDR3 sequence reads: CATSPGQNTEAFF. In nucleotides, the CDR3 is TGTGCCACCAGTCCCGGACAGAACACTGAAGCTTTCTTT.